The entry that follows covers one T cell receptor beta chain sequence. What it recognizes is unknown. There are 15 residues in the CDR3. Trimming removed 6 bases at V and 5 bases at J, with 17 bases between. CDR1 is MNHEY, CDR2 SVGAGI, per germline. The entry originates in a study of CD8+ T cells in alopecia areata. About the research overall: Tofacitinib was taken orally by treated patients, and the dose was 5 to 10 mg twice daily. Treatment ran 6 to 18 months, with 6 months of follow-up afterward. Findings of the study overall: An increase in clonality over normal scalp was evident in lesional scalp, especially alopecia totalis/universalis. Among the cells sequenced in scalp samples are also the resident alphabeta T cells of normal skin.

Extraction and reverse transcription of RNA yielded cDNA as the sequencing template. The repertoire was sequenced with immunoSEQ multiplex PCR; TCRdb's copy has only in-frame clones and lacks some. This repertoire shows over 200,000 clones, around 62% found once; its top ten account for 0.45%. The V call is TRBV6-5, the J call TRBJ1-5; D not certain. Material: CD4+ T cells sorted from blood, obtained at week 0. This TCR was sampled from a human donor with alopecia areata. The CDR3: CASSRSRTGDQPQHF. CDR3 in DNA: TGTGCCAGCAGCCGCTCCAGGACCGGCGATCAGCCCCAGCATTTT.